This TCR beta chain is drawn from a study of shared clonotypes between healthy human individuals. Overall study findings and caveats: Clonotype sharing across donors was expected to vary with sequencing depth.

Worth noting for this clone: Its target is unknown. The same CDR3 arises from other DNA sequences in this sample as well.

This CDR3 has 17 amino acids. Germline loops: CDR1 MDHEN, CDR2 SYDVKM. The V segment lost 6 bases and the J segment 2 bases; nucleotides outside the gene matches: 14. Replicate PCRs from sorted subsets contained approximately 190 ng DNA, which is around 29,000 T cell genomes. The data were produced by immunoSEQ multiplex PCR, yet TCRdb's version contains in-frame clones alone and is incomplete. The sample lists about a million clones; approximately 76% were seen once. The receptor comes from a young man in good health. V is TRBV28 and J is TRBJ2-3, with 7 bases identical to TRBD1. Sample: memory CD4+ T cells sorted from blood. Regarding subset: CD45RA-negative fraction. CDR3 DNA sequence: TGTGCCAGCAGCGGGGCCCATACAGGGGCTAACACAGATACGCAGTATTTT. This translates into CASSGAHTGANTDTQYF.